Listed below are T cell receptor beta chains from one sample, sequenced in a study of graft-versus-host responses after intestinal transplantation. TCRdb keeps only in-frame clones here, not all; method: immunoSEQ multiplex PCR. The sample includes around 89,000 clones, 85% to 95% of them seen just once. These receptors have no known antigen. The sample consisted of unstimulated CD8+ T cells sorted from spleen or lymph node cells, taken before transplant. The receptors stem from a human donor who was the organ donor for an intestinal transplant. CDR3s include the opening cysteine and the closing phenylalanine or tryptophan. Each record gives: D gene, J gene, V gene, clone size, CDR3 protein, CDR3 DNA. D genes are given only for firm matches. The size of a clone is reported for some rows only, either as once, few or many, or as a class for expanded clones.

D: .; J: TRBJ2-7; V: TRBV4-1; size: .; CDR3: CASSQGQNYEQYF; DNA: TGCGCCAGCAGCCAGGGACAAAACTACGAGCAGTACTTC
D: TRBD1; J: TRBJ1-3; V: TRBV7-8; size: .; CDR3: CASSLDAGGLSGNTIYF; DNA: TGTGCCAGCAGCTTAGATGCAGGGGGCTTATCTGGAAACACCATATATTTT
D: TRBD1; J: TRBJ2-7; V: TRBV4-2; size: .; CDR3: CASSQRDSSYEQYF; DNA: TGTGCCAGCTCCCAACGGGACAGCTCCTACGAGCAGTACTTC
D: .; J: TRBJ2-1; V: TRBV7-3; size: .; CDR3: CASSPYDSSYNEQFF; DNA: TGTGCCAGCAGCCCTTATGACTCGTCCTACAATGAGCAGTTCTTC
D: TRBD1; J: TRBJ1-2; V: TRBV5-4; size: .; CDR3: CASSSNQGARGYTF; DNA: TGTGCCAGCAGCTCCAATCAGGGGGCGAGAGGCTACACCTTC
D: TRBD1; J: TRBJ2-7; V: TRBV4-3; size: .; CDR3: CASSQVFKGQGVEQYF; DNA: TGCGCCAGCAGCCAAGTGTTCAAGGGACAGGGCGTCGAGCAGTACTTC
D: TRBD2; J: TRBJ2-5; V: TRBV7-2; size: .; CDR3: CASSLAIAGPRETQYF; DNA: TGTGCCAGCAGCTTAGCGATAGCGGGGCCCCGGGAGACCCAGTACTTC
D: .; J: TRBJ2-1; V: TRBV4-1; size: once; CDR3: CASSLGGEQFF; DNA: TGCGCCAGCAGCCTAGGGGGTGAGCAGTTCTTC
D: TRBD2; J: TRBJ2-1; V: TRBV7-3; size: .; CDR3: CASSLVRGGNNEQFF; DNA: TGTGCCAGCAGCTTAGTACGGGGGGGTAACAATGAGCAGTTCTTC
D: .; J: TRBJ2-3; V: TRBV5-4; size: .; CDR3: CASSNQGPDTQYF; DNA: TGTGCCAGCAGCAATCAGGGTCCAGATACGCAGTATTTT
D: .; J: TRBJ2-7; V: TRBV7-3; size: .; CDR3: CASSPSGSYEQYF; DNA: TGTGCCAGCAGCCCCTCGGGGTCCTACGAGCAGTACTTC
D: .; J: TRBJ2-1; V: TRBV6-5; size: .; CDR3: CASSYGGAPYNEQFF; DNA: TGTGCCAGCAGTTACGGGGGGGCCCCCTACAATGAGCAGTTCTTC
D: TRBD2; J: TRBJ2-7; V: TRBV6-5; size: .; CDR3: CASSYSKRGYEQYF; DNA: TGTGCCAGCAGTTACTCGAAGCGGGGTTACGAGCAGTACTTC
D: TRBD1; J: TRBJ1-6; V: TRBV7-9; size: .; CDR3: CASRAGQGSYNSPLHF; DNA: TGTGCCAGCAGGGCCGGACAGGGCTCCTATAATTCACCCCTCCACTTT
D: TRBD2; J: TRBJ2-5; V: TRBV7-9; size: .; CDR3: CASSSLSAGGGAETQYF; DNA: TGTGCCAGCAGCTCACTCTCGGCGGGGGGGGGCGCAGAGACCCAGTACTTC
D: .; J: TRBJ2-7; V: TRBV19; size: .; CDR3: CASKGTSEQYF; DNA: TGTGCCAGTAAGGGGACATCCGAGCAGTACTTC
D: .; J: TRBJ1-4; V: TRBV19; size: once; CDR3: CASSIGHNEKLFF; DNA: TGTGCCAGTAGTATCGGTCATAATGAAAAACTGTTTTTT
D: TRBD1; J: TRBJ1-2; V: TRBV4-1; size: .; CDR3: CASSQPTGVVYGYTF; DNA: TGCGCCAGCAGCCAACCTACAGGGGTTGTCTATGGCTACACCTTC
D: TRBD1; J: TRBJ2-7; V: TRBV14; size: few; CDR3: CASSNRGWTGAYEQYF; DNA: TGTGCCAGCTCAAACCGAGGATGGACAGGGGCCTACGAGCAGTACTTC
D: .; J: TRBJ2-1; V: TRBV7-9; size: once; CDR3: CASSSGWRGGQYEQFF; DNA: TGTGCCAGCAGCTCAGGCTGGAGGGGGGGTCAGTATGAGCAGTTCTTC
D: .; J: TRBJ2-7; V: TRBV11-2; size: .; CDR3: CASSLDTLGGSYEQYF; DNA: TGTGCCAGCAGCTTAGACACCCTGGGGGGCTCCTACGAGCAGTACTTC
D: TRBD1; J: TRBJ1-3; V: TRBV18; size: .; CDR3: CASSPDREASGNTIYF; DNA: TGTGCCAGCTCACCGGACAGGGAGGCCTCTGGAAACACCATATATTTT
D: .; J: TRBJ2-1; V: TRBV29-1; size: .; CDR3: CSVVLLDNEQFF; DNA: TGCAGCGTTGTACTACTCGACAATGAGCAGTTCTTC
D: TRBD1; J: TRBJ1-1; V: TRBV5-6; size: .; CDR3: CASSLDTGTGTEAFF; DNA: TGTGCCAGCAGCTTGGACACCGGGACAGGGACTGAAGCTTTCTTT
D: TRBD1; J: TRBJ2-1; V: TRBV7-2; size: .; CDR3: CASRLRDSSYNEQFF; DNA: TGTGCCAGCAGACTCCGGGACAGCTCCTACAATGAGCAGTTCTTC
D: TRBD2; J: TRBJ2-7; V: TRBV29-1; size: .; CDR3: CSVEWGGTSRGEQYF; DNA: TGCAGCGTTGAATGGGGAGGGACTTCGAGGGGCGAGCAGTACTTC